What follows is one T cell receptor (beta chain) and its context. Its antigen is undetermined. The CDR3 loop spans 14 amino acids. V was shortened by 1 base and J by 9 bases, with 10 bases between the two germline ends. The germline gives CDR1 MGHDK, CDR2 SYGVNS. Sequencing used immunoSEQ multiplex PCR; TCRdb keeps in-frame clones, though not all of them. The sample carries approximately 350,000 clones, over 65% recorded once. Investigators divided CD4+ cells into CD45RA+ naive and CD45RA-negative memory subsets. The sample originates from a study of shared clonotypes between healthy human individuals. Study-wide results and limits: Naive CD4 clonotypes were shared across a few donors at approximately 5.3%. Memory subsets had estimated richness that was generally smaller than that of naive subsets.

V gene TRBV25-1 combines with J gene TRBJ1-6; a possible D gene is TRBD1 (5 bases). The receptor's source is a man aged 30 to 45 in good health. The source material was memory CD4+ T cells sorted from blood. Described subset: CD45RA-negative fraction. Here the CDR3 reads CASSELGGISPLHF. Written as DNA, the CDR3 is TGTGCCAGCAGTGAATTGGGGGGGATTTCACCCCTCCACTTT.